Sequencing of this TCR beta chain was carried out in a study of PD-L1 blockade in urothelial cancer (dated by TCRdb to 2016 to 2017). Looking at the study overall: Therapy was started around 2014 for all patients, and atezolizumab 1,200 mg was administered intravenously every 3 weeks. About nine tenths of the roughly 29 patients were identified as males with urothelial cancer of bladder origin, and a prior smoking history was reported by 18 of 29 patients. Patients had an ECOG performance status of 0 or 1 and had received between 0 and 3 prior chemotherapy regimens. Blood samples were analyzed at 3 weeks after treatment start (second dose) and at 6 weeks after treatment start. Blood samples yielded a median of roughly 150,000 T cells and roughly 83,000 unique TCRs, with median clonality approximately 0.08. The study was an exploratory multi-omic analysis of somatic, immune and clinical correlates of response to PD-L1 blockade with atezolizumab in urothelial cancer. Pretreatment tumor samples, along with matched peripheral blood serially collected before and after atezolizumab treatment, were subjected to TCR sequencing. Durable clinical benefit was defined as a progression-free survival longer than 6 months, and TCR features were additionally tested against progression-free survival and overall survival. In the same patients, pretreatment tumors underwent whole exome sequencing and RNA sequencing in addition to TCR sequencing. Durable clinical benefit was achieved by nine patients and was not achieved by 20 patients. Around 30 patients had pretreatment blood TCR-seq, about 25 had at least one posttreatment blood collection, and about 25 had tumor TCR-seq. Study-level results and caveats: A pretreatment peripheral blood TCR clonality below the median was linked to improved progression-free and overall survival. Small sample size (n ≈ 29) and many exploratory analyses mean the results are intended to be hypothesis-generating. Patients with durable benefit showed greater expansion of tumor-associated TCR clones in peripheral blood 3 weeks after starting treatment (n ≈ 23, p = 0.022).

The cohort comprised more than 25 patients with locally advanced or metastatic urothelial carcinoma treated at Memorial Sloan Kettering on a trial protocol. Peripheral blood mononuclear cells were collected pretreatment and during treatment, with between 1 and 8 total time points obtained per patient. The Qiagen DNeasy Blood extraction kit was used to purify genomic DNA from total PBMCs and tumor samples. PBMCs were collected pretreatment and during treatment, and were isolated and stored as previously described. The CDR3 measures 14 amino acids from cysteine to phenylalanine. Of all the DNA, just the CDR3 is kept, 42 bases in frame from base 1. From the germline V gene (reference sequence), CDR1 is LNHDA and CDR2 is SQIVND. At the junction V is shortened by 2 bases and J by 2 bases; bases outside the gene matches: 3. About this clone itself: Its target antigen remains unknown. Base quality data are lacking; no much larger clone is found one base away.

Synthetic TCR analog templates were spiked into each PCR to estimate absolute template abundance from read counts. The immunoSEQ assay used bias-controlled V and J gene primers to amplify TCRbeta CDR3 regions from genomic DNA. Sequencing of rearranged TCRbeta segments was performed at approximately 20X coverage. Per the original workflow: Clustering was used to correct sequencing errors, and CDR3s were annotated against IMGT so that V, D and J genes could be assigned. Downstream analyses used only productive TCRbeta rearrangements and left out out-of-frame or stop-codon sequences. Clonality was calculated as one minus the Shannon entropy normalized by the log of the number of unique productive sequences. Fisher's exact test with Benjamini-Hochberg correction, using a cutoff of adjusted p below 0.01, was how clones that differed between time points or between blood and tumor were identified. TCRdb provides this immuneACCESS table in a form limited to in-frame rearrangements. Some clones are lacking; in checked studies, under half of them reflect an unresolved V gene, and why the rest are absent is not known. The DNA gave D and trimming, while V, J and clone size come from that table. The sample profile shows 30,000 to 35,000 clones; approximately 80% of them were found once. The ten biggest clones cover less than 40% of the sample.

Sequenced material: PBMCs, taken around atezolizumab (anti-PD-L1) treatment. The sequence was obtained from a man aged 55-75 years with urothelial cancer. This receptor chain uses TRBV19 and TRBJ2-7, with 7 bases in between that match TRBD1. In nucleotides, the sequence is TGTGCCAGTAGTATAAATACAGGGGCCTACGAGCAGTACTTC. This sequence encodes CASSINTGAYEQYF.